Shown below are 26 T cell receptor beta chains from a single sample sequenced in a study of blood T cell repertoires in COVID-19. Assay used: immunoSEQ multiplex PCR; TCRdb lists only in-frame clones, some missing. The sample lists over 100,000 clones; more than 75% were seen once. The specimen was peripheral blood. The source of these receptors is a man aged 65-85 years with acute or convalescent COVID-19.

This chain joins TRBV19 and TRBJ1-2; 7 bases match TRBD1. Per the germline V gene, CDR1 is LNHDA and CDR2 is SQIVND (reference sequence). CDR3 length equals 17 residues. V lost 6 bases and J lost 3; bases outside the gene matches: 16. This CDR3 is CASRTLQGTSSHYGYTF. The CDR3 DNA sequence: TGTGCCAGTAGGACTCTACAGGGGACATCTTCACACTATGGCTACACCTTC.

V usage is TRBV28 and J usage is TRBJ1-2, with a possible D match to TRBD1 (6 bases). CDR3 length equals 15 residues. Trimming left V 6 bases short and J 5 bases short, with 19 bases between. The germline V gene has CDR1 MDHEN and CDR2 SYDVKM. CDR3 nucleotides: TGTGCCAGCAGCCGTTCACGGGCCAGGGGATATGGCTACACCTTC. It encodes CASSRSRARGYGYTF.

The chain combines TRBV24-1 with TRBJ2-7, with 13 bases fitting TRBD2. J was trimmed by 6 bases and V by 9 bases; bases with no gene match: 16. Germline V lookup: CDR1 KGHDR, CDR2 SFDVKD. The CDR3 is 17 residues long. The CDR3 nucleotides are TGTGCCACCCCCAATCCAATGACTAGCGGGAGGCGTTGCGAGCAGTACTTC. This encodes CATPNPMTSGRRCEQYF.

The V gene is TRBV12-5, the J gene TRBJ2-7; 8 positions agree with TRBD1. The CDR3 totals 14 residues. Unmatched junction bases numbered 7, after V lost 6 bases and J lost 3 bases. The germline CDR1 and CDR2 sequences are LGHNT and FRNRAP. CDR3 bases: TGTGCTAGTGGGCCCACGGACAGGGACTACGAGCAGTACTTC. The encoded protein is CASGPTDRDYEQYF.

The chain combines TRBV5-1 with TRBJ2-3, with D tentatively TRBD2 (5 bases). The CDR3 loop spans 15 amino acids. The germline V gene encodes CDR1 SGHRS and CDR2 YFSETQ. V lost 0 bases, J lost 1 base, and 9 bases lay in between. This CDR3 reads CASSLDPAGTDTQYF. The DNA for the CDR3 is TGCGCCAGCAGCTTGGACCCAGCGGGCACAGATACGCAGTATTTT.

The CDR3 sequence: CASSFNSGTEYGYTF. The CDR3 coding sequence is TGTGCCAGCAGTTTCAATTCCGGGACAGAGTATGGCTACACCTTC. This chain links TRBV27 with TRBJ1-2; 7 nucleotides agree with TRBD1. The V segment lost 3 bases and the J segment 5 bases; nucleotides outside the gene matches: 9. The CDR3 has 15 residues. In germline, CDR1 is MNHEY, CDR2 SMNVEV (reference sequence).

The gene calls are TRBV5-8 and TRBJ2-7, with D possibly being TRBD2 (5 bases). CDR1 and CDR2 (germline): SGHTS, YDEGEE. Trimming removed 0 bases from V and 2 bases from J, with 12 bases in between. The CDR3 runs 15 residues. CDR3 sequence (DNA): TGTGCCAGCAGCTTGGACAGCTTAGCGACCTACGAGCAGTACTTC. Translation gives CASSLDSLATYEQYF.

The chain employs TRBV6-1 and TRBJ2-3, with D possibly TRBD1 on 5 matching bases. V gave up 2 bases and J gave up 8 bases, with 14 bases separating them. Germline loops: CDR1 MNHNS, CDR2 SASEGT. The length of the CDR3 is 14 residues. The CDR3 DNA follows: TGTGCCAGCAGTGAATCCGAGAGTAGGGGTACGCAGTATTTT. Its translation: CASSESESRGTQYF.

This chain uses TRBV28 with TRBJ2-1, with D tentatively TRBD1 (6 bases). The CDR3 totals 11 residues. Trimming cost V 5 bases and J 12 bases, with 11 bases left between them. CDR1 and CDR2 (germline): MDHEN, SYDVKM. This CDR3 is CASSGQSGQFF. In DNA, the CDR3 is TGTGCCAGCAGTGGACAGTCAGGGCAGTTCTTC.

The rearrangement uses TRBV6-5 and TRBJ1-1; 7 bases match TRBD1. The CDR3 totals 11 residues. After removal of 5 bases from V and 7 bases from J, the junction contained 1 base not matched to a gene. Germline CDR1 MNHEY, CDR2 SVGAGI. The CDR3: CASSTGVEAFF. The DNA for the CDR3 is TGTGCCAGCAGTACAGGGGTTGAAGCTTTCTTT.

The rearrangement links TRBV4-1 to TRBJ1-2; TRBD1 matches at 9 bases. Trimming cost V 1 base and J 1 base; bases outside gene matches: 4. The CDR3 is 16 amino acids. Germline CDR1 and CDR2: MGHRA and YSYEKL. The CDR3: CASSQGTGEDNYGYTF. CDR3 nucleotide sequence: TGCGCCAGCAGCCAAGGGACAGGGGAAGATAACTATGGCTACACCTTC.

The chain uses TRBV9 and TRBJ2-1, with 14 bases that match TRBD2. CDR1 SGDLS and CDR2 YYNGEE come from the germline V gene. The CDR3 is 16 amino acids. V was clipped by 0 bases and J by 10 bases; unmatched bases: 6. The CDR3 reads CASSVAGTSGGTEQFF. The DNA for the CDR3 is TGTGCCAGCAGCGTAGCGGGGACTAGCGGGGGAACCGAGCAGTTCTTC. Full variable domain (missing parts from reference TRBV9 and TRBJ2-1): DSGVTQTPKHLITATGQRVTLRCSPRSGDLSVYWYQQSLDQGLQFLIQYYNGEERAKGNILERFSAQQFPDLHSELNLSSLELGDSALYFCASSVAGTSGGTEQFFGPGTRLTVL.

The rearrangement uses TRBV12-5 and TRBJ2-2; 7 nucleotides agree with TRBD1. V gave up 4 bases and J gave up 2 bases; unmatched junction bases: 13. The CDR3 has 18 residues. The germline CDR1 and CDR2 sequences are LGHNT and FRNRAP. The DNA for the CDR3 is TGTGCTAGTGGTTCCCCGACAAAGACAGGGTTCAACACCGGGGAGCTGTTTTTT. Translation gives CASGSPTKTGFNTGELFF.

The chain recombines TRBV21-1 with TRBJ2-1; TRBD2, the D gene given by the table, was not confirmed from the DNA. TRBV21-1 is given as a pseudogene. This CDR3 region has 17 residues. The CDR3: CASSNGLAGGPNNEQFF. The CDR3 coding sequence is TGTGCCAGCAGCAACGGACTAGCGGGGGGCCCCAACAATGAGCAGTTCTTC.

In the case of this clone: The same CDR3 is also encoded by other DNA sequences in this sample. The V gene is TRBV5-1, the J gene TRBJ1-3; D gene uncertain. The CDR3 is 15 residues long. V dropped 0 bases and J dropped 2 bases, with 9 bases sitting between them. In germline, CDR1 is SGHRS, CDR2 YFSETQ. The CDR3 DNA is TGCGCCAGCAGCTTGGAGTCGGGGACTGGAAACACCATATATTTT. Amino acids: CASSLESGTGNTIYF.

This chain connects TRBV6-5 to TRBJ2-3; a weak D match, TRBD2 (5 bases). The germline CDR1 and CDR2 sequences are MNHEY and SVGAGI. This CDR3 is built from 16 residues. Trimming took off 2 bases at V and 1 base at J, with 13 bases between the two ends. CDR3 protein: CASSYGPGLGTDTQYF. The CDR3 DNA reads as TGTGCCAGCAGTTACGGGCCGGGATTGGGCACAGATACGCAGTATTTT.

The chain joins TRBV25-1 to TRBJ1-2; possible D gene TRBD1, 6 bases. V was cut by 5 bases and J by 7 bases, with 14 bases left in between. Germline V CDR1 and CDR2: MGHDK, SYGVNS. This CDR3 has 13 residues. The chain's CDR3 is CASSPKGGTGYTF. CDR3 coding DNA: TGTGCCAGCAGTCCCAAGGGGGGGACTGGCTACACCTTC.

J is TRBJ2-3 and V is TRBV2; possibly TRBD2 for D (6 bases). CDR3 length: 14 residues. Germline V gene sequence: CDR1 SNHLY, CDR2 FYNNEI. The germline V and J ends were trimmed by 7 bases and 0 bases, with 11 bases remaining between them. CDR3 coding DNA: TGTGCCAGCAATGGCGGGATGAGCACAGATACGCAGTATTTT. Protein product: CASNGGMSTDTQYF.

The V gene is TRBV18, the J gene TRBJ2-1, with D possibly being TRBD1 (5 bases). Looked up from germline, CDR1 is KGHSH and CDR2 is LQKENI. V lost 3 bases, J lost 4 bases, and 16 bases lay in between. The CDR3 is made up of 16 amino acids. CDR3 sequence reads: CASSPLMAQGYNEQFF. The CDR3 DNA reads as TGTGCCAGCTCACCGCTTATGGCCCAGGGATACAATGAGCAGTTCTTC.

The J gene is TRBJ1-2, the V gene TRBV6-5, with 9 bases that match TRBD1. The CDR3 consists of 14 residues. CDR1 MNHEY and CDR2 SVGAGI come from the germline V gene. J lost 4 bases, V lost 11 bases, and 11 bases had no gene match. In nucleotides, the CDR3 is TGTGCCGGCCTCCCGGGGACAGGGACCTATGGCTACACCTTC. Encoded protein: CAGLPGTGTYGYTF.

The chain has TRBV30 and TRBJ2-1; 7 bases line up with TRBD1. Germline V lookup: CDR1 GTSNPN, CDR2 SVGIG (reference sequence). J gave up 4 bases and V 8 bases, and 2 bases lay outside the gene matches. The CDR3 sequence is 11 residues long. The CDR3: CAEQGYNEQFF. For the CDR3, the DNA is TGTGCCGAACAGGGGTACAATGAGCAGTTCTTC.

CDR3 residues: CSASSPTGFASPLHF. CDR3 nucleotide sequence: TGCAGTGCTAGTTCCCCGACAGGGTTCGCTTCACCCCTCCACTTT. V is TRBV20-1 and J is TRBJ1-6, with 7 bases that match TRBD1. The V and J ends lost 3 bases and 9 bases, in that order; junction bases with no gene match: 11. This CDR3 is 15 amino acids long. In germline, CDR1 is DFQATT, CDR2 SNEGSKA (reference sequence).

The chain joins TRBV19 to TRBJ2-1; D not certain. Trimming removed 6 bases at V and 2 bases at J, with 11 bases between. CDR1 and CDR2 (germline): LNHDA, SQIVND (reference sequence). CDR3 length: 14 amino acids. The CDR3 reads CASRAGGTYNEQFF. CDR3 bases: TGTGCCAGTAGGGCCGGCGGTACCTACAATGAGCAGTTCTTC.

The V call is TRBV7-2, the J call TRBJ2-2; tentative D call: TRBD1 (6 bases). The germline gives CDR1 SGHTA, CDR2 FQGNSA. The CDR3 covers 16 residues. Trimming stripped 3 bases from V and 2 bases from J, with 13 bases between. Written as DNA, the CDR3 is TGTGCCAGCAGCTTCTACACAGGGTACAACACCGGGGAGCTGTTTTTT. It translates to CASSFYTGYNTGELFF.

The chain combines TRBV7-3 with TRBJ2-3, with D possibly matching TRBD1 (5 bases). Germline loops: CDR1 SGHTA, CDR2 FQGTGA. The V gene lost 3 bases and the J gene lost 0 bases, with 10 bases spanning the gap. This CDR3 is 15 amino acids long. CDR3 sequence (DNA): TGTGCCAGCAGCTTTCAGGGTCCTAGCACAGATACGCAGTATTTT. Its protein is CASSFQGPSTDTQYF.

V gene TRBV7-9 combines with J gene TRBJ1-2; tentative D call: TRBD1 (5 bases). Germline CDR1 reads SEHNR; CDR2 reads FQNEAQ (reference sequence). The CDR3 is made up of 15 amino acids. V was clipped by 6 bases and J by 1 base, with 15 bases between them. This chain's CDR3 is CASRRSPQVNYGYTF. As DNA, the CDR3 is TGTGCCAGCAGACGAAGTCCACAGGTTAACTATGGCTACACCTTC.